The 2 T cell receptor beta chains below all came from one sample that was sequenced in a study of T cell responses to AZD1222 COVID-19 vaccine. TCRdb's copy holds only in-frame clones and misses some; the assay was immunoSEQ multiplex PCR. This sample has under 150,000 clones, with roughly 84% found just once. Source: peripheral blood, taken on day 0 of AZD1222 vaccination. These receptors all stem from an adult in good health.

CDR3 sequence (DNA): TGTGCCAGCAGCTCGATGACCCCGGAGGGCTACGAGCAGTACTTC. It translates to CASSSMTPEGYEQYF. The chain joins TRBV12-1 to TRBJ2-7; the table's D gene call, TRBD2, was not cross checked with the DNA. TRBV12-1 is a pseudogene locus. CDR3 size: 15 residues.

The V and J genes are TRBV15 and TRBJ1-6, with D possibly TRBD1 on 5 matching bases. Trimming took 1 base from V and 6 from J, leaving 10 bases between them. The germline gives CDR1 LNHNV, CDR2 YYDKDF (reference sequence). The CDR3 has 15 residues. The CDR3 sequence is CATSRGTTVNSPLHF. For the CDR3, the DNA is TGTGCCACCAGCAGAGGTACGACAGTTAATTCACCCCTCCACTTT.